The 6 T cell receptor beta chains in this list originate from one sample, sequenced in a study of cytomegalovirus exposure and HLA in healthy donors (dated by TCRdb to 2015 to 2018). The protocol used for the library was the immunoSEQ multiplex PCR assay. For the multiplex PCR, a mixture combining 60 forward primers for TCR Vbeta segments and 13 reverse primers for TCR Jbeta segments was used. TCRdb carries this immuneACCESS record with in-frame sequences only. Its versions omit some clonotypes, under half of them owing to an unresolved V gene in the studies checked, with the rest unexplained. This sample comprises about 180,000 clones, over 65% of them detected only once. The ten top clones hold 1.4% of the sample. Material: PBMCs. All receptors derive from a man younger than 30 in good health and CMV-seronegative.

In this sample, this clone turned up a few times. CDR3 sequence: CASSAGGASRNEQFF. CDR3 coding DNA: TGTGCCAGCAGCGCCGGAGGGGCCTCAAGAAATGAGCAGTTCTTC. The chain links TRBV7-6 to TRBJ2-1, with D possibly being TRBD2 (6 bases). V lost 5 bases, J lost 7 bases, and 18 bases lay in between. Germline V gene sequence: CDR1 SGHVS, CDR2 FNYEAQ. This CDR3 has 15 amino acids.

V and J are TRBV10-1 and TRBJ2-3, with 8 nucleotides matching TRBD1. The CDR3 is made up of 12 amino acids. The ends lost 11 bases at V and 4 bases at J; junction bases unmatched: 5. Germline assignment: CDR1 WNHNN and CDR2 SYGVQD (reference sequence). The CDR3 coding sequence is TGCGCCGGCGGGACAGGCGCAGATACGCAGTATTTT. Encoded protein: CAGGTGADTQYF.

CDR3 sequence reads: CASSQTRDTVWEQYF. The CDR3 nucleotides are TGCGCCAGCAGCCAGACCCGGGACACTGTGTGGGAGCAGTACTTC. The chain is built from TRBV4-1 and TRBJ2-7; maybe TRBD1 (6 bases). Trimming took off 3 bases at V and 7 bases at J, with 19 bases between the two ends. This CDR3 has 15 amino acids. Looked up from germline, CDR1 is MGHRA and CDR2 is YSYEKL.

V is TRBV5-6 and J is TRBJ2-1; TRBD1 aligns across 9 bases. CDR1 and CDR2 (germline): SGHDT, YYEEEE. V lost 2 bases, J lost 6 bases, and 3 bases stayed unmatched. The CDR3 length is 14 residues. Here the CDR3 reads CASSLLGQGNEQFF. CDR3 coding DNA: TGTGCCAGCAGCTTATTGGGACAGGGCAATGAGCAGTTCTTC.

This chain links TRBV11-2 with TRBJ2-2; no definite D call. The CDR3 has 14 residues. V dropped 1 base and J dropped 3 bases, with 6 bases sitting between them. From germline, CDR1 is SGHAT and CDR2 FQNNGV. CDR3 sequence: CASSLGRHTGELFF. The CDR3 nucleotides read TGTGCCAGCAGCTTAGGGCGGCACACCGGGGAGCTGTTTTTT.

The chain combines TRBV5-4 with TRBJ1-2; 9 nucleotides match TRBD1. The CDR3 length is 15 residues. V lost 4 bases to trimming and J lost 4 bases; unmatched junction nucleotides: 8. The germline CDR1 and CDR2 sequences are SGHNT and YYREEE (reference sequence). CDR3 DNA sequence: TGTGCCAGCAGCACAACAGGACAGGGGAGCTATGGCTACACCTTC. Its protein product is CASSTTGQGSYGYTF. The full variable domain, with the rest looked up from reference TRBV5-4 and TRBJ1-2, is ETGVTQSPTHLIKTRGQQVTLRCSSQSGHNTVSWYQQALGQGPQFIFQYYREEENGRGNFPPRFSGLQFPNYSSELNVNALELDDSALYLCASSTTGQGSYGYTFGSGTRLTVV.